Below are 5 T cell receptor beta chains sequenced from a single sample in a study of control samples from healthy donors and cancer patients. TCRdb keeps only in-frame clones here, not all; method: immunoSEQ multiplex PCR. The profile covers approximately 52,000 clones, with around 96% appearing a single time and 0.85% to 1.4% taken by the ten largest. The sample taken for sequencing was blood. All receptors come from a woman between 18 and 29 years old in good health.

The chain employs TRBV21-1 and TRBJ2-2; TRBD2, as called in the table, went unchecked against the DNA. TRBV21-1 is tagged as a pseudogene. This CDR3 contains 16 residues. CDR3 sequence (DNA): TGTGCCAGCAGCAATTCTTCGGCGGGGACCAAAGGGGAGCTGTTTTTT. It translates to CASSNSSAGTKGELFF.

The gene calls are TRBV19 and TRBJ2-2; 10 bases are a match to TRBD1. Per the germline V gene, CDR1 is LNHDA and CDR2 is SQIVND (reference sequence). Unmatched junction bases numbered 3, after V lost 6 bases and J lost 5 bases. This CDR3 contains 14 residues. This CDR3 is CASRGTGVTGELFF. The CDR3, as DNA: TGTGCCAGTAGAGGGACAGGGGTGACCGGGGAGCTGTTTTTT. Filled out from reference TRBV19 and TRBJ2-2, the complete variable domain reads DGGITQSPKYLFRKEGQNVTLSCEQNLNHDAMYWYRQDPGQGLRLIYYSQIVNDFQKGDIAEGYSVSREKKESFPLTVTSAQKNPTAFYLCASRGTGVTGELFFGEGSRLTVL.

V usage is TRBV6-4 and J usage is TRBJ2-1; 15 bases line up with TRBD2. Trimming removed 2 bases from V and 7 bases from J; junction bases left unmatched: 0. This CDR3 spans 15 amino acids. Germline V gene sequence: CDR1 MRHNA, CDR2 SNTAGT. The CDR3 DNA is TGTGCCAGCAGTGACGGGACTAGCGGGGGGAATGAGCAGTTCTTC. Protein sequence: CASSDGTSGGNEQFF.

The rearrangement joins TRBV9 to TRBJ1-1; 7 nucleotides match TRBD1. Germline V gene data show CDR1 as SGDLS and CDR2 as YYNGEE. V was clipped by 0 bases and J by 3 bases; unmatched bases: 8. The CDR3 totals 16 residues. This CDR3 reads CASSVGQGMLDTEAFF. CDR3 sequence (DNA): TGTGCCAGCAGCGTAGGACAGGGAATGTTGGACACTGAAGCTTTCTTT.

This CDR3 reads CASSTDSPYEQYF. In nucleotides, the CDR3 is TGTGCCAGCAGTACTGACAGTCCCTACGAGCAGTACTTC. J is TRBJ2-7 and V is TRBV6-2 or TRBV6-3; tentative D call: TRBD1 (5 bases). Trimming removed 5 bases at V and 2 bases at J, with 10 bases between. CDR1 and CDR2 (germline): MNHEY, SVGEGT. CDR3 length equals 13 residues.